Reported below is one T cell receptor (beta chain). Repertoires were generated with immunoSEQ multiplex PCR, while TCRdb's copy carries only in-frame clones and drops some. The table has approximately 100,000 clones, just over 95% seen once. Unmatched junction bases numbered 6, after V lost 0 bases and J lost 3 bases. Germline CDR1 reads SGDLS; CDR2 reads YYNGEE. The CDR3 has 16 amino acids. This record belongs to a study of technical replicates of blood from several donors. The sequencing input was T cells isolated from PBMCs. V gene TRBV9 combines with J gene TRBJ2-5; 9 bases map to TRBD1. This TCR was sampled from a human donor in good health. The CDR3 bases are TGTGCCAGCAGCGTAGGAGCCGGGACAGGGAAAGAGACCCAGTACTTC. Its translation: CASSVGAGTGKETQYF.